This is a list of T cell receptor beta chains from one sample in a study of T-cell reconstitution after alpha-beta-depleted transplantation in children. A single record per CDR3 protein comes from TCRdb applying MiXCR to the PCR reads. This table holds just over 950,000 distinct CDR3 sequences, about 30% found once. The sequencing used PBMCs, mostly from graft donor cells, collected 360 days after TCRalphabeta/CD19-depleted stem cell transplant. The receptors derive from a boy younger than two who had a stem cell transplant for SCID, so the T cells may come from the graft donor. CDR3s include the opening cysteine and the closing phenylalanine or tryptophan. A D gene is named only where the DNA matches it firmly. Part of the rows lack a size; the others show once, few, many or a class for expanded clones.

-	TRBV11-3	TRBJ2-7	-	TGTGCCAGCAGCTTAGATTCTGGCTACGAGCAGTACTTC	CASSLDSGYEQYF
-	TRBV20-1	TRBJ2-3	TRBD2	TGCAGTGCTAGGGCGGGGGTACGCACAGATACGCAGTATTTT	CSARAGVRTDTQYF
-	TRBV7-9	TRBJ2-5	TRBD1	TGTGCCAGCAGTCAACTGGACAGGGGTGGAGAGACCCAGTACTTC	CASSQLDRGGETQYF
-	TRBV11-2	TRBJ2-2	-	TGTGCCAGCAGCTATTCTTACAGGGCCACCGGGGAGCTGTTTTTT	CASSYSYRATGELFF
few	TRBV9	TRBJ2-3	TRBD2	TGTGCCAGCAGCCCCCGGGCTAGCGGGGAAGATACGCAGTATTTT	CASSPRASGEDTQYF
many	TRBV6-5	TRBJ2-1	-	TGCGCCAGCAGTGACGGATACAATGAGCAGTTCTTC	CASSDGYNEQFF
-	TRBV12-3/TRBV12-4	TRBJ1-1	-	TGTGCCAGCAGCCGACATCGGCTGAACACTGAAGCTTTCTTT	CASSRHRLNTEAFF
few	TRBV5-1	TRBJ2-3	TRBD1	TGCGCCAGCAGCCCCCAATATGGACAGGGGCGGGATACGCAGTATTTT	CASSPQYGQGRDTQYF
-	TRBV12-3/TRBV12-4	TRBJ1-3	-	TGTGCCAGCAGTTCAACTACCCCTGGAAACACCATATATTTT	CASSSTTPGNTIYF
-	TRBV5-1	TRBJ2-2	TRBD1	TGCGCCAGCAGCGTATCGGGACAGACGACCGGGGAGCTGTTTTTT	CASSVSGQTTGELFF
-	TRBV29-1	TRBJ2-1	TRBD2	TGCAGCGTTGAATGGCGGGGGGGCTGGAATGAGCAGTTCTTC	CSVEWRGGWNEQFF
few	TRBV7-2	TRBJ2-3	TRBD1	TGTGCCAGCAGCTTAGTTGGGGCAGGGGGCAGAGATACGCAGTATTTT	CASSLVGAGGRDTQYF
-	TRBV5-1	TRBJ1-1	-	TGCGCCAGCAGCTTGGACCCGCTAACGAACACTGAAGCTTTCTTT	CASSLDPLTNTEAFF
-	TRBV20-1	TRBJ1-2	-	TGCAGTGCTAGAGAGGGGGAGAGGCCGGGCCACTATGGCTACACCTTC	CSAREGERPGHYGYTF
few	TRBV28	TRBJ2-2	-	TGTGCCAGCAGTTTGAGCCGTGGCAGATCGAACACCGGGGAGCTGTTTTTT	CASSLSRGRSNTGELFF
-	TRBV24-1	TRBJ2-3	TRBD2	TGTGCCACCAGTCGAATGGCAGGGCGGGGGAGCACAGATACGCAGTATTTT	CATSRMAGRGSTDTQYF
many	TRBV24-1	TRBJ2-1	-	TGTGCCACCAGTGATTGGTCAGAGGAGAGTGATGAGCAGTTCTTC	CATSDWSEESDEQFF
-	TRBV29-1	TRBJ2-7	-	TGCAGCGTTGTTGACGACTACGAGCAGTACTTC	CSVVDDYEQYF
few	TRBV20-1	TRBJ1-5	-	TGCAGTGCTAGCAAGGGGTTGGATAGCCAGCCCCAGCATTTT	CSASKGLDSQPQHF
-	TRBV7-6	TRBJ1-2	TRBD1	TGTGCCAGCAGCTTAGGCACAGGGGCCCATGGCTACACCTTC	CASSLGTGAHGYTF
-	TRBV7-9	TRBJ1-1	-	TGTGCCAGCAGCTTAGAGGGGTTCAAACCCGGACAGCTTGAAGCTTTCTTT	CASSLEGFKPGQLEAFF
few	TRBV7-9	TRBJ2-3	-	TGTGCGAGCAAAGGGGCAGATACGCAGTATTTT	CASKGADTQYF
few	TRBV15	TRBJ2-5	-	TGTGCCACCAGCAGAGGGATACAGGGATCCGCAGAGACCCAGTACTTC	CATSRGIQGSAETQYF
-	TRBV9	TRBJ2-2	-	TGTGCCAGCACCCGACTCCCGAACACCGGGGAGCTGTTTTTT	CASTRLPNTGELFF
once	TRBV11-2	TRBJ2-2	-	TGTGCCAGCAGCTTAGAGTGGGAGCTGTTTTTT	CASSLEWELFF
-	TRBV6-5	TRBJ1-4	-	TGTGCCAGCAGTTTAGTCCAAGGACTTGAAAAACTGTTTTTT	CASSLVQGLEKLFF
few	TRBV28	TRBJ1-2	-	TGTGCCAGCAGTTTACCAGGGGACTATGGCTACACCTTC	CASSLPGDYGYTF
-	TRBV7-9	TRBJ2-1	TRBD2	TGTGCCAGCAGCTTAGTTTCTAGGGAGGGTGAGCAGTTCTTC	CASSLVSREGEQFF
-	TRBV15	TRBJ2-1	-	TGTGCCACCAGCAGAGATCGGCAGGGCGGATACAATGAGCAGTTCTTC	CATSRDRQGGYNEQFF
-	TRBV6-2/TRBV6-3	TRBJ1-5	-	TGTGCCAGCAGCCCTTCCCGGACACTTAGCAATCAGCCCCAGCATTTT	CASSPSRTLSNQPQHF
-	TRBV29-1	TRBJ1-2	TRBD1	TGCAGCGTGGGGGGGCAGGGGGCAAACTATGGCTACACCTTC	CSVGGQGANYGYTF
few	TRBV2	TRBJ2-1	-	TGTGCCAGCAGGCCAGACCGCGGGGTCTACAATGAGCAGTTCTTC	CASRPDRGVYNEQFF
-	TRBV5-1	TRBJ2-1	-	TGCGCCAGCAGCGGGGAGACAGGTCATGAGCAGTTCTTC	CASSGETGHEQFF
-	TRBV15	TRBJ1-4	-	TGTGCCACCAGCGACTCCTGGGCCAGACCAAATGAAAAACTGTTTTTT	CATSDSWARPNEKLFF
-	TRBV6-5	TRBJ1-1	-	TGTGCCAGCAGTTCTACCCTCAGAGTCAACACTGAAGCTTTCTTT	CASSSTLRVNTEAFF
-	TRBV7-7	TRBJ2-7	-	TGTGCCAGCAGCTTAAAGGGAACAGGGAGATACGAGCAGTACTTC	CASSLKGTGRYEQYF
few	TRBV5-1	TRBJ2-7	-	TGCGCCAGCAGCAGGGACGGAGATGCCTACGAGCAGTACTTC	CASSRDGDAYEQYF
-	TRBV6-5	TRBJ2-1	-	TGTGCCAGCAGTTACGCCGCACTGGGCACGGTCGGTGAGCAGTTCTTC	CASSYAALGTVGEQFF
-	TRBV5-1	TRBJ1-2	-	TGCGCCAGCAGCTTAAGGACAGACCTACTCCTTAACTATGGCTACACCTTC	CASSLRTDLLLNYGYTF
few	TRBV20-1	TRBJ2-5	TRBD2	TGCAGTGCCCCAGGGCTAGCGGGGGGGCGAGAGACCCAGTACTTC	CSAPGLAGGRETQYF
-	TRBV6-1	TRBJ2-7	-	TGTGCCAGCGAAAAGGAACGTACCTCCTACGAGCAGTACTTC	CASEKERTSYEQYF
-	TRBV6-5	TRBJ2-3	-	TGTGCCAGCAGTTACTCGAAAGGAAATTGGGATACGCAGTATTTT	CASSYSKGNWDTQYF